The clone carrying this T cell receptor (beta chain) has a count of ten or more. The antigen remains undetermined. TCRdb analysed the 5' RACE reads with MiXCR anew, one entry per CDR3 protein. Of some 96,000 distinct CDR3 sequences in the sample, 3.5% to 5% were seen once. Documented time point: sample taken at primary tumor resection. The data were taken from a study of spatial heterogeneity in lung cancer. Whole-study results and caveats: It was found that expanded intratumoral alpha and beta TCR counts tracked tumor mutation counts.

This CDR3 comprises 14 residues. V shed 7 bases and J shed 9 bases, with 19 bases lying between them. Germline lookup yields CDR1 SEHNR and CDR2 FQNEAQ (reference sequence). The material sequenced was lung tumor tissue, taken at surgery. V is TRBV7-9 and J is TRBJ2-1, with D perhaps TRBD1 or TRBD2 (5 bases each). This TCR derives from a male donor with early-stage non-small cell lung cancer. The CDR3 here is CASTRGQGVSEQFF. In nucleotides, the CDR3 is TGTGCCAGCACCCGGGGCCAGGGAGTGAGTGAGCAGTTCTTC. The whole variable domain, remainder taken from reference TRBV7-9 and TRBJ2-1, is DTGVSQNPRHKITKRGQNVTFRCDPISEHNRLYWYRQTLGQGPEFLTYFQNEAQLEKSRLLSDRFSAERPKGSFSTLEIQRTEQGDSAMYLCASTRGQGVSEQFFGPGTRLTVL.